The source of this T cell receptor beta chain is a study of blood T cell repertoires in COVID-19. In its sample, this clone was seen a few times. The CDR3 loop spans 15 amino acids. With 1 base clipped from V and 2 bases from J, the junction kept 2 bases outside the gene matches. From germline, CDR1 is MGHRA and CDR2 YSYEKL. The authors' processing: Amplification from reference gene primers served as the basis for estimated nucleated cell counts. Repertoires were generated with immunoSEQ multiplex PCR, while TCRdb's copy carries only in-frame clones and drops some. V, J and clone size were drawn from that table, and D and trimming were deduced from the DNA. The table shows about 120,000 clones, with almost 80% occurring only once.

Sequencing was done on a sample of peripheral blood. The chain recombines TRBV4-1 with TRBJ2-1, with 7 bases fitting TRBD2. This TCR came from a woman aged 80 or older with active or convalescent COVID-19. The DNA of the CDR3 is TGCGCCAGCAGCCAAGTGGGACTAACCTACAATGAGCAGTTCTTC. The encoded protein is CASSQVGLTYNEQFF.